This T cell receptor (beta chain) was obtained from a study of blood T cell repertoires in COVID-19. The authors' processing: It was from reference gene primer amplification that nucleated cell counts were estimated. Data came from immunoSEQ multiplex PCR; TCRdb stores just in-frame clones and leaves some out. V, J and clone size derive from that table, while D and trimming were established from the DNA sequence. The repertoire holds about 56,000 clones, with approximately 92% as singletons. CDR1 and CDR2 (germline): SGHAT, FQNNGV. The CDR3 runs 15 residues. The ends lost 4 bases at V and 7 bases at J; junction bases unmatched: 9.

The chain couples TRBV11-2 to TRBJ2-1; 8 nucleotides line up with TRBD1. The receptor comes from an older woman with COVID-19, enrolled during active disease. Sequenced material: peripheral blood. The CDR3 protein is CASSSGQGMRNEQFF. The CDR3 DNA sequence: TGTGCCAGCAGCTCAGGACAGGGTATGCGAAATGAGCAGTTCTTC.